These T cell receptor beta chains were read from a single sample in a study of graft-versus-host responses after intestinal transplantation. Profiling relied on immunoSEQ multiplex PCR, and the TCRdb table lists in-frame clones only, not all of them. Here the sample spans some 86,000 clones, 91% being singletons. The antigens of these receptors remain unknown. Sequencing used unstimulated CD4+ T cells sorted from spleen or lymph node cells, obtained before intestinal transplant. The receptors shown here come from a human donor who received an intestinal transplant. CDR3s include the opening cysteine and the closing phenylalanine or tryptophan. A D gene is named only where the DNA matches it firmly. Only part of the rows carry a size: once, few, many, or a class if the clone is expanded.

CASSLRENTEAFF,TGTGCCAGCAGCCTGCGTGAGAACACTGAAGCTTTCTTT,TRBV7-9,.,TRBJ1-1,.
CASTSSGGDTQYF,TGTGCCAGCACGTCTAGCGGGGGTGATACGCAGTATTTT,TRBV7-6,TRBD2,TRBJ2-3,.
CASSLLPTGGGGYTF,TGTGCCAGTAGTCTCCTCCCCACTGGCGGCGGGGGCTACACCTTC,TRBV19,.,TRBJ1-2,.
CASSWNDRGINQPQHF,TGCGCCAGCAGCTGGAATGACAGGGGCATCAATCAGCCCCAGCATTTT,TRBV5-1,TRBD1,TRBJ1-5,.
CASSLNRGRSTEAFF,TGTGCCAGCAGCCTGAACAGGGGGCGCAGCACTGAAGCTTTCTTT,TRBV6-7,TRBD1,TRBJ1-1,.
CASSYSRGQGTGGYTF,TGTGCCAGCAGTTACTCGAGGGGGCAGGGGACAGGCGGCTACACCTTC,TRBV6-5,TRBD1,TRBJ1-2,.
CATSRGLAGTDSYEQYF,TGTGCCACCAGCAGAGGTCTGGCCGGGACAGACTCCTACGAGCAGTACTTC,TRBV15,TRBD1,TRBJ2-7,.
CASSLAGGEEKLFF,TGTGCCAGCAGCTTAGCCGGGGGGGAAGAAAAACTGTTTTTT,TRBV7-2,.,TRBJ1-4,.
CASIPVGGETEAFF,TGTGCCAGCATCCCGGTAGGGGGCGAAACTGAAGCTTTCTTT,TRBV2,TRBD1,TRBJ1-1,.
CACNRGTNEKLFF,TGTGCCTGTAACAGGGGGACTAATGAAAAACTGTTTTTT,TRBV30,TRBD1,TRBJ1-4,.
CASSPGTGWGANVLTF,TGTGCCAGTAGCCCCGGGACAGGGTGGGGGGCCAACGTCCTGACTTTC,TRBV19,TRBD1,TRBJ2-6,.
CASSAGTGLVSGANVLTF,TGTGCCAGTAGTGCCGGGACAGGGTTAGTCTCTGGGGCCAACGTCCTGACTTTC,TRBV19,TRBD1,TRBJ2-6,once
CASNRQGAGNTGELFF,TGCGCCAGCAACCGACAGGGGGCGGGGAACACCGGGGAGCTGTTTTTT,TRBV5-1,TRBD1,TRBJ2-2,.
CAISPRDRRYGYTF,TGTGCCATCAGCCCTCGGGACAGACGCTATGGCTACACCTTC,TRBV10-3,TRBD1,TRBJ1-2,.
CASSLVDRSDNEQFF,TGTGCCAGCAGCCTAGTCGACAGGAGCGACAATGAGCAGTTCTTC,TRBV14,.,TRBJ2-1,.
CASSPLRSSGNTIYF,TGTGCCAGTAGTCCCCTACGGAGCTCTGGAAACACCATATATTTT,TRBV19,.,TRBJ1-3,.